These T cell receptor beta chains were read from a single sample in a study of control samples from healthy donors and cancer patients. Clones were sequenced by immunoSEQ multiplex PCR, and TCRdb holds only the in-frame ones, with some missing. The table records about 150,000 clones, 93% of them present only once. Sequenced material: blood. The source of these receptors is a man aged 45 to 65 in good health. Each CDR3 is given with its conserved first and last residue. The order of the fields is clone size, V gene, J gene, D gene, CDR3 DNA, CDR3 protein. D genes are given only for firm matches. Only some rows state a clone size, as once, few, many or a class for expanded clones.

once	TRBV5-1	TRBJ2-1	.	TGCGCCAGCAGCTCGGTGGACTCCAGCTCCTACAATGAGCAGTTCTTC	CASSSVDSSSYNEQFF
.	TRBV28	TRBJ1-6	.	TGTGCCAGCAGTCTGGACACTATCCCGTCTAATTCACCCCTCCACTTT	CASSLDTIPSNSPLHF
.	TRBV5-1	TRBJ1-1	.	TGCGCCAGCAGCTTGGTATCCAGGCTTAACACTGAAGCTTTCTTT	CASSLVSRLNTEAFF
.	TRBV30	TRBJ2-7	TRBD2	TGTGCCTGGAGTAGCCTAGGACGGGGGGCTAGCGGGAGCAAAGAGCAGTACTTC	CAWSSLGRGASGSKEQYF
once	TRBV12-3/TRBV12-4	TRBJ2-7	.	TGTGCCAGCAGGTGGGGGACCGCCTGGGAGCAGTACTTC	CASRWGTAWEQYF
.	TRBV7-9	TRBJ2-5	.	TGTGCCAGCAGCGGGGTCAGAGGGGGAGAGACCCAGTACTTC	CASSGVRGGETQYF
.	TRBV29-1	TRBJ1-1	.	TGCAGCGCCTCGTGGGGGTACACTGAAGCTTTCTTT	CSASWGYTEAFF
.	TRBV19	TRBJ2-7	.	TGTGCCAGTAGTATAGGTGGGGGAGAATCCTACGAGCAGTACTTC	CASSIGGGESYEQYF
.	TRBV28	TRBJ1-4	TRBD1	TGTGCCAGCAGAGCAGGGGGTTCTAATGAAAAACTGTTTTTT	CASRAGGSNEKLFF
.	TRBV28	TRBJ1-2	TRBD1	TGTGCCAGCAACGAACAGGGGGCGTATGGCTACACCTTC	CASNEQGAYGYTF
.	TRBV15	TRBJ2-2	.	TGTGCCACCAGCAGAGACCCTGTGGGGGGCGGGGAGCTGTTTTTT	CATSRDPVGGGELFF
few	TRBV10-1	TRBJ2-7	TRBD1	TGCGCCAGCAGGGACAGGACAGGTGCCGAGCAGTACTTC	CASRDRTGAEQYF
.	TRBV24-1	TRBJ2-1	TRBD2	TGTGCCACCGGTGCTAGCGGGTACAATGAGCAGTTCTTC	CATGASGYNEQFF
.	TRBV7-9	TRBJ2-3	TRBD2	TGTGCCAGCAGCGTACGCTTTGGGACTAGCGGCACAGATACGCAGTATTTT	CASSVRFGTSGTDTQYF
.	TRBV11-2	TRBJ2-5	TRBD1	TGTGCCAGCAGCTTAGTGGGACAGGGGCGGCAAGAGACCCAGTACTTC	CASSLVGQGRQETQYF
.	TRBV28	TRBJ1-2	TRBD1	TGTGCCAGCAGTTTTGGGTCAGGGGGCCATGGCTACACCTTC	CASSFGSGGHGYTF
.	TRBV18	TRBJ1-6	TRBD1	TGTGCCAGCTCAGGCCAGGGACAGAATAATTCACCCCTCCACTTT	CASSGQGQNNSPLHF
.	TRBV30	TRBJ1-5	.	TGTGCCTGGAGTAGGACAGACAATCAGCCCCAGCATTTT	CAWSRTDNQPQHF
.	TRBV5-4	TRBJ2-7	TRBD1	TGTGCCAGCAGCGGACAGGGTCCCTACGAGCAGTACTTC	CASSGQGPYEQYF
once	TRBV10-3	TRBJ2-2	.	TGTGCCATCAGTGAGGGGTGGACCGGGGAGCTGTTTTTT	CAISEGWTGELFF
.	TRBV2	TRBJ1-5	TRBD1	TGTGCCAGCAGTTTGACAGGGGTCAATCAGCCCCAGCATTTT	CASSLTGVNQPQHF
.	TRBV2	TRBJ1-6	.	TGTGCCAGCAGTGAATTGGGAGCTAATTCACCCCTCCACTTT	CASSELGANSPLHF
.	TRBV4-1	TRBJ2-1	TRBD2	TGCGCCAGCAGCCAAGATCTGACTAGCGGTTACAATGAGCAGTTCTTC	CASSQDLTSGYNEQFF
few	TRBV14	TRBJ2-4	TRBD1	TGTGCCAGCAGCCCGGACAGGGCCCAAAACATTCAGTACTTC	CASSPDRAQNIQYF
.	TRBV5-1	TRBJ2-7	.	TGCGCCAGCAGCTTGGGTTCAGGTGCCTCCTACGAGCAGTACTTC	CASSLGSGASYEQYF
.	TRBV14	TRBJ2-7	.	TGTGCCAGCAGCCAAGGCGACGAGCAGTACTTC	CASSQGDEQYF
.	TRBV28	TRBJ1-2	.	TGTGCCAGCAGTTTCGCCGGGAGCCGCTATGGCTACACCTTC	CASSFAGSRYGYTF
.	TRBV24-1	TRBJ2-1	TRBD1	TGTGCCACCAGTGATTACGGACAGGGCACCTACAATGAGCAGTTCTTC	CATSDYGQGTYNEQFF
.	TRBV19	TRBJ1-6	TRBD1	TGTGCCAGTAAACAGGGGAATTCACCCCTCCACTTT	CASKQGNSPLHF
.	TRBV27	TRBJ1-2	.	TGTGCCAGCAGTTTATCCGGGGGCCGCGGTAACTATGGCTACACCTTC	CASSLSGGRGNYGYTF
.	TRBV19	TRBJ2-4	TRBD2	TGTGCCAGTAGTATCGAGGGGCCGGGACTAGCGGGGGCAGCCAAAAACATTCAGTACTTC	CASSIEGPGLAGAAKNIQYF
.	TRBV6-5	TRBJ1-2	TRBD1	TGTGCCAGCAGTCGACAGGGGAAGGACTATGGCTACACCTTC	CASSRQGKDYGYTF
few	TRBV6-1	TRBJ1-5	.	TGTGCCAGCAGTGAAGCCGGTCTCAATCAGCCCCAGCATTTT	CASSEAGLNQPQHF
.	TRBV6-4	TRBJ2-7	.	TGTGCCAGCACCCCTATGAGGGAGGAAAGCCCGGAGCAGTACTTC	CASTPMREESPEQYF
.	TRBV5-1	TRBJ2-1	.	TGCGCCAGCAGCTTGGAACTCCCCTACAATGAGCAGTTCTTC	CASSLELPYNEQFF
.	TRBV11-3	TRBJ2-2	TRBD1	TGTGCCAGCAGCGCTTGGACAGGGGCGAACACCGGGGAGCTGTTTTTT	CASSAWTGANTGELFF
.	TRBV28	TRBJ2-6	.	TGTGCCAGCAGTTCTGGGAGAGCTGGGGCCAACGTCCTGACTTTC	CASSSGRAGANVLTF
.	TRBV5-4	TRBJ1-5	.	TGTGCCAGCAGCTACATGGGGTCGGATCAGCCCCAGCATTTT	CASSYMGSDQPQHF
.	TRBV5-1	TRBJ2-5	TRBD1	TGCGCCACCTCGTCCGACAGGGGAGAGACCCAGTACTTC	CATSSDRGETQYF
.	TRBV7-3	TRBJ1-6	TRBD1	TGTGCCAGCAGCTTGTGGACAGGGGAGGACTCACCCCTCCACTTT	CASSLWTGEDSPLHF
.	TRBV2	TRBJ1-5	.	TGTGCCAGCAGTGTAGGTACAGGAGGTAGCAATCAGCCCCAGCATTTT	CASSVGTGGSNQPQHF
.	TRBV19	TRBJ2-6	.	TGTGCCAGTAGTATAGCGGCAGGGGCCTCTGGGGCCAACGTCCTGACTTTC	CASSIAAGASGANVLTF